This T cell receptor beta chain was obtained from a study of shared clonotypes between healthy human individuals (dated by TCRdb to the early 2020s). Turning to the overall study: The cohort included a few men and a couple of women between 18 and 49 years of age. Per donor, three plates each were used for CD4 naive and CD4 memory, two for CD8 naive, and one for CD8 memory. To estimate repertoire size and how much clonotypes are shared between individuals, the study performed deep sequencing of blood TCR repertoires from roughly five healthy adults. To increase sequencing depth and limit assay-specific biases, TCR repertoire library preparation and sequencing were carried out by different laboratories using diverse techniques. Each donor's leukapheresis produced roughly between roughly 0.85 and 9 billion PBMCs. What the work shows at the level of the full study, not this receptor alone: Even with the large sequencing depth, rarefaction of the sorted-subset datasets indicated that sequencing was incomplete. Sampling was limited to blood, and TCR repertoires in tissue likely differ from TCR repertoires in blood. Pairwise subsampling indicated that sequencing depth was expected to affect the degree of clonotype sharing among donors. Higher generation probabilities were observed for clonotypes shared by all four sorted-subset donors than for non-shared clonotypes. Larger estimated clonotype richness was generally found for naive subsets than for memory subsets. Across four donors, roughly 5% of naive CD4, roughly 3.8% of naive CD8, 2% to 2.5% of memory CD4, and around 0.4% of memory CD8 clonotypes were shared. The genetic and exposure-history diversity represented was limited by the small number of donors.

Donors were healthy HIV-negative adults with no recently reported acute infections or vaccinations. Only Caucasian adults living in Nashville, Tennessee, USA were represented among the donors. CD8 memory samples consisted of magnetically selected CD45RO+ cells combined with CCR7-negative CD45RA+ effector memory (TemRA) cells. After blood collection by leukapheresis, PBMCs were isolated using Ficoll-Histopaque density gradient centrifugation and then cryopreserved in the vapor phase of liquid nitrogen. Purity and quantity of every magnetically sorted T cell population were checked by analytical flow cytometry. Genomic DNA was isolated from every sorted fraction and measured by UV absorbance on a Nanodrop 2000c. Of note for this clone: The specificity of this receptor is unknown. No clone much larger than this one lies a single base away; base qualities are absent.

TCR CDR3 regions were amplified from genomic DNA by multiplex PCR using the deep immunoSEQ assay. Extracted genomic DNA from each cell subset was distributed evenly across all wells of several immunoSEQ 96-well plates, and each plate was treated as a replicate. For sorted subsets, about 200 ng genomic DNA, equal to 30,000 or so T cell genomes, was loaded into each replicate PCR. Purified libraries were quantified with a Qubit 3.0 fluorometer, sized on a Bioanalyzer 2100, and re-quantified with the KAPA Library Quantification kit. A separate single-read 150-cycle Illumina NextSeq 550 flow cell was used to sequence each immunoSEQ 96-well plate. In the original analysis: Because the immunoSEQ output held only junctional sequences and lacked quality scores, the filtering could not match the filtering applied to full-length reads. Sequences were annotated with PyIR, a Python wrapper for IgBLAST v1.9, using IMGT germline references to assign V/J genes and CDR3. Reads were filtered out if the reads had weak V/J assignments (E-value above 1e-6), no CDR3, stop codons, out-of-frame junctions, or ambiguous translated residues. V3J clonotypes were defined as sequences sharing an identical inferred V gene, J gene, and CDR3 amino acid sequence. Percentage overlap between repertoires was calculated by dividing the number of shared unique clonotypes by the size of the smaller repertoire. Repertoire richness was assessed with RTK rarefaction, the Chao1 estimator, and Recon v2.1 estimates of unobserved clonotypes. OLGA was used to compute generation probabilities for all TCRbeta clonotypes that the gDNA method yielded from a few donors. Sourced from immuneACCESS, this table was stored by TCRdb with only in-frame sequences that have V and J called. A share of the clones is absent; for the studies checked, an unresolved V gene accounts for under half, and the remainder has no known explanation. V and J calls and clone size come straight from that table; D and trimming were deduced from the DNA. The sample contains roughly 720,000 clones, roughly 87% of them found a single time. The biggest ten clones account for around a third of the sample.

CDR1 and CDR2 were assigned from the germline V gene as SQVTM and ANQGSEA. Ends trimmed: V by 4 bases, J by 8 bases; bases unmatched to a gene: 6. CDR3 length: 15 amino acids, cysteine to phenylalanine. The entry retains the CDR3 DNA only, 45 bases that are in frame from base 1. The chain is made from TRBV29-1 and TRBJ2-1; the central 15 bases match TRBD2. The receptor was isolated from a man between 18 and 29 years old in good health. Some clones in this sample may be carry-over from other donors' samples. Sequencing was carried out using memory CD8+ T cells from PBMCs. The cell subset or site label for this specimen denotes: CD45RO+ cells pooled with CCR7-negative TemRA cells. The CDR3: CSVAWTSGRADEQFF. The DNA sequence follows: TGCAGCGTTGCATGGACTAGCGGGAGGGCGGATGAGCAGTTCTTC.